These 21 T cell receptor beta chains were all obtained from the same sample, sequenced in a study of T cell responses to AZD1222 COVID-19 vaccine. Sequencing was performed with immunoSEQ multiplex PCR; in TCRdb, only in-frame clones are kept and a portion is missing. Among 100,000 to 120,000 clones listed, about 90% were seen once. The input for sequencing was peripheral blood, taken on day 0 of AZD1222 vaccination. These receptors all come from an adult in good health.

The chain carries TRBV12-3 or TRBV12-4 and TRBJ1-1; the D is unclear. The CDR3 is 12 residues long. Trimming took 1 base from V and 5 from J, leaving 5 bases between them. Here the CDR3 DNA reads TGTGCCAGCAGTTTAGAGGAGACTGAAGCTTTCTTT. This encodes CASSLEETEAFF.

This chain links TRBV28 with TRBJ1-2, with 7 nucleotides matching TRBD1. With 7 bases clipped from V and 5 bases from J, the junction kept 7 bases outside the gene matches. This CDR3 has 13 residues. Germline CDR1 and CDR2: MDHEN and SYDVKM. The CDR3, as DNA: TGTGCCAGCATTAAACAGGGGTGGTATGGCTACACCTTC. Translation: CASIKQGWYGYTF.

The rearrangement links TRBV5-1 to TRBJ2-7, with unresolved D. CDR1 is SGHRS, CDR2 YFSETQ, per germline. Deletions cut 2 bases from V and 2 bases from J, with 11 bases between. This CDR3 contains 14 residues. The CDR3: CASSLKSETYEQYF. The CDR3 nucleotides are TGCGCCAGCAGCTTAAAGAGCGAAACCTACGAGCAGTACTTC.

V is TRBV28 and J is TRBJ1-2; a possible D gene is TRBD1 (5 bases). Germline values: CDR1 MDHEN, CDR2 SYDVKM. CDR3 length equals 14 residues. Trimming cost V 2 bases and J 1 base, with 8 bases left between them. CDR3 sequence: CASSLGQINYGYTF. CDR3 DNA: TGTGCCAGCAGTTTAGGACAAATTAACTATGGCTACACCTTC.

Notes on this clone: The identical CDR3 is also encoded by other nucleotide sequences in the sample. The chain carries TRBV19 and TRBJ1-1; TRBD1 aligns across 12 bases. This CDR3 spans 16 amino acids. Losses at the gene ends were 1 base for V and 4 bases for J; bases not matched to a gene: 4. The germline V gene encodes CDR1 LNHDA and CDR2 SQIVND (reference sequence). The CDR3 nucleotides are TGTGCCAGTAGTATAGGGGGACAGGGGGCAGGCACTGAAGCTTTCTTT. It codes for CASSIGGQGAGTEAFF.

V is TRBV7-3 and J is TRBJ1-1, with D unresolved. Germline V CDR1 and CDR2: SGHTA, FQGTGA. The ends were cut back, 5 bases at V and 3 bases at J, with 13 bases in the middle. This CDR3 has 14 amino acids. The CDR3 DNA reads TGTGCCAGCAGCCTGGGCGGGTACGACACTGAAGCTTTCTTT. Translation: CASSLGGYDTEAFF.

This chain joins TRBV2 and TRBJ2-7, with D unresolved. Per the germline V gene, CDR1 is SNHLY and CDR2 is FYNNEI. The CDR3 covers 16 residues. Trimming took 1 base from V and 5 from J, leaving 18 bases between them. The CDR3 loop is CASSEGSLTAADEQYF. The DNA for the CDR3 is TGTGCCAGCAGTGAAGGCTCCCTGACGGCAGCTGACGAGCAGTACTTC.

The rearrangement uses TRBV7-2 and TRBJ2-3; TRBD1 matches at 7 bases. The germline gives CDR1 SGHTA, CDR2 FQGNSA. V dropped 4 bases and J dropped 1; count of bases not matched to a gene: 5. The CDR3 loop spans 15 amino acids. CDR3: CASSSRQGGTDTQYF. The CDR3 DNA reads TGTGCCAGCAGCTCCAGACAGGGCGGCACAGATACGCAGTATTTT.

The V and J genes are TRBV29-1 and TRBJ2-1; TRBD2 matches 14 bases. This CDR3 spans 14 amino acids. Trimming took 6 bases from V and 6 from J; bases not matched to a gene: 4. Germline CDR1 SQVTM, CDR2 ANQGSEA. The CDR3 DNA reads TGCAGCGTCCTGGGACTAGCGGGGGTCAATGAGCAGTTCTTC. Encoded protein: CSVLGLAGVNEQFF.

The chain has TRBV12-1 and TRBJ2-7; the D call in the table, TRBD2, was not verified against the DNA. TRBV12-1 corresponds to a pseudogene. The CDR3 is 14 amino acids. The CDR3 sequence is CASSLRLAGGEQYF. Written as DNA, the CDR3 is TGTGCCAGCAGCTTAAGACTAGCGGGGGGCGAGCAGTACTTC.

The rearrangement joins TRBV7-9 to TRBJ2-5, with no clear D. Germline V gene data show CDR1 as SEHNR and CDR2 as FQNEAQ (reference sequence). There are 13 residues in the CDR3. Trimming removed 1 base from V and 7 bases from J, with 10 bases in between. CDR3 nucleotides: TGTGCCAGCAGCTTAGAGTCAGTCGGGACCCAGTACTTC. It specifies CASSLESVGTQYF. The full variable domain, completed using reference TRBV7-9 and TRBJ2-5, is DTGVSQNPRHKITKRGQNVTFRCDPISEHNRLYWYRQTLGQGPEFLTYFQNEAQLEKSRLLSDRFSAERPKGSFSTLEIQRTEQGDSAMYLCASSLESVGTQYFGPGTRLLVL.

The chain couples TRBV4-3 to TRBJ1-3, with 7 bases identical to TRBD1. V trimming: 4 bases; J trimming: 0 bases; junction bases outside the gene matches: 6. The CDR3 sequence is 16 residues long. CDR1 is LGHNA and CDR2 is YSLEER in the germline V gene. Written as DNA, the CDR3 is TGCGCCAGCAGCCCAGCCCGGGACAGCTCTGGAAACACCATATATTTT. This gives the protein CASSPARDSSGNTIYF.

This clone was seen a handful of times. The chain couples TRBV5-1 to TRBJ1-1; TRBD1 might be the D (6 bases). The CDR3 runs 13 residues. Germline lookup yields CDR1 SGHRS and CDR2 YFSETQ. Trimming pared 4 bases from V and 1 base from J, leaving 8 bases between. The chain's CDR3 is CASSGGQNTEAFF. The CDR3 coding sequence is TGCGCCAGCAGCGGGGGCCAGAACACTGAAGCTTTCTTT.

This chain joins TRBV6-1 and TRBJ1-6; D unresolved. This CDR3 is 16 amino acids long. Looked up from germline, CDR1 is MNHNS and CDR2 is SASEGT. The ends were cut back, 4 bases at V and 1 base at J, with 11 bases in the middle. The CDR3 DNA is TGTGCCAGCAGTGTTGACATCGGTTCCTATAATTCACCCCTCCACTTT. It encodes CASSVDIGSYNSPLHF.

The gene calls are TRBV18 and TRBJ1-1; D is unclear. V gave up 3 bases and J gave up 1 base, with 9 bases separating them. Germline V gene sequence: CDR1 KGHSH, CDR2 LQKENI. This CDR3 is 14 amino acids long. This chain's CDR3 is CASSPVTKNTEAFF. CDR3 bases: TGTGCCAGCTCACCGGTTACAAAGAACACTGAAGCTTTCTTT.

V is TRBV9 and J is TRBJ1-6; D is uncertain. The CDR3 totals 14 residues. CDR1 and CDR2 from the germline V gene are SGDLS and YYNGEE. V dropped 3 bases and J dropped 11 bases, with 15 bases sitting between them. CDR3 loop: CASSEAPDGAPLHF. The CDR3 nucleotides read TGTGCCAGCAGCGAGGCCCCAGATGGAGCACCCCTCCACTTT.

The rearrangement uses TRBV7-3 and TRBJ2-5; D unclear. Trimming took off 5 bases at V and 4 bases at J, with 20 bases between the two ends. Germline CDR1 reads SGHTA; CDR2 reads FQGTGA. The CDR3 has 16 residues. The chain's CDR3 is CASSLTGFSLSETQYF. CDR3 DNA sequence: TGTGCCAGCAGCCTCACCGGGTTTTCGTTATCAGAGACCCAGTACTTC. The entire variable domain, with the rest obtained from reference TRBV7-3 and TRBJ2-5, is as follows: GAGVSQTPSNKVTEKGKYVELRCDPISGHTALYWYRQSLGQGPEFLIYFQGTGAADDSGLPNDRFFAVRPEGSVSTLKIQRTERGDSAVYLCASSLTGFSLSETQYFGPGTRLLVL.

The chain is built from TRBV6-5 and TRBJ2-2; D not resolved. Germline lookup yields CDR1 MNHEY and CDR2 SVGAGI. There are 14 residues in the CDR3. V was pared by 9 bases and J by 0 bases, with 11 bases between. The CDR3 loop is CASSDGPNTGELFF. The CDR3 bases are TGTGCCAGTTCCGACGGGCCGAACACCGGGGAGCTGTTTTTT.

This clone occurred once. The genes are TRBV3-1 (or the pseudogene TRBV3-2) and TRBJ1-3, with no clear D. V was pared by 1 base and J by 4 bases, with 17 bases between. The CDR3 covers 17 residues. The germline gives CDR1 LGHDT, CDR2 YNNKEL (reference sequence). The CDR3 loop reads CASSQGARRAKGNTIYF. CDR3 sequence (DNA): TGTGCCAGCAGCCAAGGAGCCCGCCGGGCTAAAGGAAACACCATATATTTT.

The chain is built from TRBV7-3 and TRBJ2-6; D call uncertain. Trimming pared 2 bases from V and 0 bases from J, leaving 5 bases between. Germline assignment: CDR1 SGHTA and CDR2 FQGTGA. CDR3 length: 15 amino acids. CDR3 nucleotide sequence: TGTGCCAGCAGCTTACAGAGCTCTGGGGCCAACGTCCTGACTTTC. Its protein is CASSLQSSGANVLTF.

The chain links TRBV18 to TRBJ2-1; 10 bases agree with TRBD1. The germline CDR1 and CDR2 sequences are KGHSH and LQKENI. The CDR3 loop spans 17 amino acids. V lost 3 bases, J lost 4 bases, and 9 bases stayed unmatched. DNA for the CDR3: TGTGCCAGCTCACCCACACAAGGGACAGGGGATTACAATGAGCAGTTCTTC. Its protein product is CASSPTQGTGDYNEQFF.